This T cell receptor (beta chain) appears in the sequencing data of a study of shared clonotypes between healthy human individuals (dated by TCRdb to about 2020). Describing the broader study: The cohort included three men and two women between 18 and 49 years of age. For each donor, CD4 naive and CD4 memory were each run on three plates, CD8 naive on two plates, and CD8 memory on one plate. Blood TCR repertoires of a handful of healthy adults were deeply sequenced to estimate repertoire size and the extent of clonotype sharing between individuals. To increase sequencing depth and limit assay-specific biases, TCR repertoire library preparation and sequencing were carried out by different laboratories using diverse techniques. Between about 0.8 and 9 billion PBMCs per donor were obtained by leukapheresis. The investigation overall reported the following: Only blood was sampled, and tissue TCR repertoires likely differ from those in blood. Larger estimated clonotype richness was generally found for naive subsets than for memory subsets. Compared with non-shared clonotypes, clonotypes shared by all four sorted-subset donors had higher generation probabilities. Sharing across four donors was observed for approximately 5% of naive CD4, 3.5% of naive CD8, around 2.5% of memory CD4, and less than 0.45% of memory CD8 clonotypes. Incomplete sequencing was indicated by rarefaction of sorted-subset datasets, despite the large sequencing depth. Because the study included only a small number of donors, the genetic and exposure-history diversity represented was limited. Pairwise subsampling led to the expectation that sequencing depth would affect the degree of clonotype sharing among donors.

The donors were healthy, HIV-negative adults with no recently reported acute infections or vaccinations. Only Caucasian adults living in Nashville, Tennessee, USA were represented among the donors. CD4+ T cells were enriched through magnetic negative selection, after which naive cells were positively selected on CD45RA and the remaining negative fraction served as the memory subset. Blood was collected by leukapheresis, and PBMCs were isolated by Ficoll-Histopaque density gradient centrifugation and then cryopreserved in liquid nitrogen vapor phase. Purity and quantity of every magnetically sorted T cell population were checked by analytical flow cytometry. Each sorted fraction had its genomic DNA isolated and then quantified by UV absorbance on a Nanodrop 2000c. Notes on this clone: This clone's antigen is unknown. Base qualities are not provided; no much larger clone lies one nucleotide away.

Using the deep immunoSEQ assay, TCR CDR3 regions were amplified from genomic DNA by multiplex PCR. For each cell subset, the extracted genomic DNA was distributed evenly across all wells of several immunoSEQ 96-well plates, and each plate served as one replicate. For sorted subsets, roughly 200 ng of genomic DNA, equivalent to some 30,000 T cell genomes, went into each replicate PCR. Purified libraries were measured with a Qubit 3.0 fluorometer, size-checked on a Bioanalyzer 2100, and measured again with the KAPA Library Quantification kit. Each immunoSEQ 96-well plate was sequenced on its own single-read 150-cycle Illumina NextSeq 550 flow cell. Per the original workflow: Because the immunoSEQ output held only junctional sequences and lacked quality scores, the filtering could not match the filtering applied to full-length reads. Sequences were annotated with PyIR, a Python wrapper for IgBLAST v1.9, using IMGT germline references to assign V/J genes and CDR3. Any read was removed if the V/J assignment was weak (E-value above 1e-6), the CDR3 was missing, or the read contained stop codons, out-of-frame junctions, or ambiguous translated residues. A V3J clonotype was defined by an identical inferred V gene, J gene, and CDR3 amino acid sequence. Percentage overlap between repertoires was computed as shared unique clonotypes divided by the size of the smaller repertoire. RTK rarefaction, the Chao1 estimator, and Recon v2.1 estimates of unobserved clonotypes were used to assess repertoire richness. Generation probabilities for all TCRbeta clonotypes obtained by the gDNA method from a few donors were computed using OLGA. As stored in TCRdb, this immuneACCESS dataset retains in-frame rearrangements with V and J assigned. A fraction of the clones does not appear; measured against another copy, unresolved V genes explain less than half of the discrepancy, and the remainder lacks a known reason. That table is the source of V, J and clone size, and D and trimming were worked out from the DNA. The sample has about a million clones on record, 77% of them singletons. The top ten clones comprise 0.89% of the sample.

Taken from the germline V gene, the CDR1 and CDR2 loops are MDHEN and SYDVKM. The CDR3 goes from the cysteine to the phenylalanine over 16 residues. Just the 48-base CDR3 DNA is kept, in frame starting at base 1. Trimming costs V 4 bases and J 6 bases, and their ends lie 19 bases apart. The specimen sequenced was memory CD4+ T cells from PBMCs. The cell subset or site label corresponds to: CD45RA-negative fraction. This receptor chain uses TRBV28 and TRBJ1-5; TRBD1 could be the D gene, as 6 bases match. The TCR comes from a man younger than 35 in good health. Some clones in this sample may be carry-over from other donors' samples. The CDR3 reads CASSSPGGGLGQPQHF. DNA sequence: TGTGCCAGCAGTTCCCCGGGAGGGGGTCTTGGTCAGCCCCAGCATTTT.